The 8 T cell receptor beta chains listed next were all sequenced from one sample in a study of identical twins. One entry per CDR3 protein, called by TCRdb with MiXCR from the 5' RACE reads. The sample has 1.5 million to 2 million distinct CDR3 sequences, around a third seen once. Sequencing was carried out using cord blood. These TCRs come from a newborn girl in good health.

This clonotype came up many times. The chain links TRBV20-1 to TRBJ2-5; 12 positions agree with TRBD2. Germline loops: CDR1 DFQATT, CDR2 SNEGSKA (reference sequence). With V trimmed by 3 bases and J by 2 bases, 1 base remained unmatched. This CDR3 has 14 residues. The CDR3 loop is CSASLAGGQETQYF. CDR3 in DNA: TGCAGTGCTAGTCTAGCGGGGGGGCAAGAGACCCAGTACTTC.

The chain's CDR3 is CSVEGGTAGGGYTF. Written as DNA, the CDR3 is TGCAGCGTTGAGGGGGGGACAGCCGGAGGTGGCTACACCTTC. The chain recombines TRBV29-1 with TRBJ1-2, with 7 positions matching TRBD1. The CDR3 has 14 amino acids. CDR1 is SQVTM, CDR2 ANQGSEA, per germline. Trimming cost V 3 bases and J 7 bases; bases outside gene matches: 11.

V is TRBV28 and J is TRBJ1-2; no reliable D call. V lost 8 bases, J lost 0 bases, and 10 bases lay in between. Looked up from germline, CDR1 is MDHEN and CDR2 is SYDVKM. CDR3 length: 13 residues. This chain's CDR3 is CASGPAPNYGYTF. CDR3 nucleotide sequence: TGTGCCAGCGGCCCCGCCCCTAACTATGGCTACACCTTC.

The chain couples TRBV28 to TRBJ2-7; D is unclear. Trimming stripped 6 bases from V and 5 bases from J, with 17 bases between. This CDR3 spans 14 amino acids. Germline CDR1 MDHEN, CDR2 SYDVKM. CDR3 sequence reads: CASSLGERIDEQYF. CDR3 nucleotides: TGTGCCAGCAGCTTGGGCGAGAGAATAGACGAGCAGTACTTC.

This clonotype was detected a few times. The chain has TRBV6-4 and TRBJ2-3; weak D call: TRBD2 (6 bases). V was clipped by 4 bases and J by 2 bases, with 10 bases between them. Germline CDR1 reads MRHNA; CDR2 reads SNTAGT. CDR3 size: 14 residues. CDR3 sequence (DNA): TGTGCCAGCAGTGGAGCGGGCGCCACAGATACGCAGTATTTT. Translating gives CASSGAGATDTQYF.

Comment on this clonotype: One end of the junction fails to match germline, which may point to a read error. The genes are TRBV18 and TRBJ2-3; no clear D. The CDR3 is made up of 14 amino acids. Germline loops: CDR1 KGHSH, CDR2 LQKENI. The CDR3 DNA sequence: TGTGCCAGCTCACCACTACGGTCCGAAGATACGCGGTATTTT. Its translation: CASSPLRSEDTRYF.

J is TRBJ1-1 and V is TRBV12-5; 9 nucleotides agree with TRBD1. The CDR3 has 15 residues. Germline trimming cut 3 bases from V and 1 base from J; bases unmatched to any gene: 3. Germline V gives CDR1 LGHNT, CDR2 FRNRAP. The CDR3 sequence: CASGFWDRENTEAFF. In DNA form, the CDR3 reads TGTGCTAGTGGTTTCTGGGACAGGGAGAACACTGAAGCTTTCTTT.

The chain joins TRBV6-9 to TRBJ2-7, with D perhaps matching TRBD2 (6 bases). The CDR3 is 15 residues long. Looked up from germline, CDR1 is MNHGY and CDR2 is SVAAGI. Trimming removed 6 bases from V and 2 bases from J, with 17 bases in between. In DNA, the CDR3 is TGTGCCAGCAGCCGCCTGAGGCGGGGTCCCTACGAGCAGTACTTC. Its protein product is CASSRLRRGPYEQYF.